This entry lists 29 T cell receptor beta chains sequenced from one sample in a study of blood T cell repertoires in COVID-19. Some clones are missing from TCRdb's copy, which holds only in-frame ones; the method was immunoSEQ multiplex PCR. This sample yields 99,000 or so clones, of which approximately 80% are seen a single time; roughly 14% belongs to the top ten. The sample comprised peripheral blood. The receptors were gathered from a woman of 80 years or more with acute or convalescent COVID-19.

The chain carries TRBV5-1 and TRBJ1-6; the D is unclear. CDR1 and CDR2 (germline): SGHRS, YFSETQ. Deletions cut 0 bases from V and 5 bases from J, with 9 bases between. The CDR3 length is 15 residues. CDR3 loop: CASSLATGNNSPLHF. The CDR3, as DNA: TGCGCCAGCAGCTTGGCCACGGGGAATAATTCACCCCTCCACTTT.

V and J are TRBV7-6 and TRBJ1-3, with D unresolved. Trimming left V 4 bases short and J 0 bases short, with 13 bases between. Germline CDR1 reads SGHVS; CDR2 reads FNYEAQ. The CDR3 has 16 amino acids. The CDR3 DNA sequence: TGTGCCAGCAGCTCGGGAACAGTCTTCTCTGGAAACACCATATATTTT. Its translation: CASSSGTVFSGNTIYF. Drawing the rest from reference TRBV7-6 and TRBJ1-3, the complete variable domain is GAGVSQSPRYKVTKRGQDVALRCDPISGHVSLYWYRQALGQGPEFLTYFNYEAQQDKSGLPNDRFSAERPEGSISTLTIQRTEQRDSAMYRCASSSGTVFSGNTIYFGEGSWLTVV.

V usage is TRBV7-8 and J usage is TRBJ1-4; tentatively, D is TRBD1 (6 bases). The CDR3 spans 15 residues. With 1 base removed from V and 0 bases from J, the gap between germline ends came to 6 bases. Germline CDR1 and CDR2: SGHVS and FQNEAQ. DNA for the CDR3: TGTGCCAGCAGCTTAGGGACAGCAACTAATGAAAAACTGTTTTTT. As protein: CASSLGTATNEKLFF.

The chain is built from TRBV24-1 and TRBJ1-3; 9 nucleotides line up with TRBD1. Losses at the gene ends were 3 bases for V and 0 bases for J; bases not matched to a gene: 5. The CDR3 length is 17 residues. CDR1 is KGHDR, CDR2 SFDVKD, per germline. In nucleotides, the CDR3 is TGTGCCACCAGTGATGGGACAGGGAAAAGCTCTGGAAACACCATATATTTT. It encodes CATSDGTGKSSGNTIYF.

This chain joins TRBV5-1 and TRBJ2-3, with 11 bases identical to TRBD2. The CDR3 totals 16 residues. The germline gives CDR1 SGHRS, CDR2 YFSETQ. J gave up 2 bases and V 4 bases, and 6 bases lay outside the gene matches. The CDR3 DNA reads TGCGCCAGCAGCACCGGGACTAGCGGCATCACAGATACGCAGTATTTT. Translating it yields CASSTGTSGITDTQYF.

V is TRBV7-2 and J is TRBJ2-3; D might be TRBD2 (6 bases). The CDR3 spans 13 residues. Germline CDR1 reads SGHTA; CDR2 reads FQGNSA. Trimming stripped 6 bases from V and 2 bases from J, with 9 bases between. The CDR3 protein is CASRRGSTDTQYF. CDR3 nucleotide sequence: TGTGCCAGCAGGCGGGGTTCCACAGATACGCAGTATTTT.

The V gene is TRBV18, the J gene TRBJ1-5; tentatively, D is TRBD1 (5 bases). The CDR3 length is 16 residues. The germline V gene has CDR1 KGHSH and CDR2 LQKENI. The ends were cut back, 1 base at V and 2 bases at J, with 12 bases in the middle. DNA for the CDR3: TGTGCCAGCTCACCACGGAGCGGGGGAGGCAATCAGCCCCAGCATTTT. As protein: CASSPRSGGGNQPQHF.

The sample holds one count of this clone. For the CDR3, the DNA is TGTGCCAGCAGCTTAGCGACGGGAGAGAGGGATGAGCAGTTCTTC. Protein sequence: CASSLATGERDEQFF. This chain uses TRBV7-8 with TRBJ2-1; D possibly corresponds to TRBD2 (6 bases). The CDR3 has 15 residues. Trimming removed 0 bases from V and 8 bases from J, with 14 bases in between. Per the germline V gene, CDR1 is SGHVS and CDR2 is FQNEAQ.

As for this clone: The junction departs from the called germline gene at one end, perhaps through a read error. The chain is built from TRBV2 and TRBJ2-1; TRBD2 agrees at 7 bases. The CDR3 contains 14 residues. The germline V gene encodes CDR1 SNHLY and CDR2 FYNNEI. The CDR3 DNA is TGTGCCAGCAGTAAAGCGGGAAGGGGCAATGAGCAGTTCTTC. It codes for CASSKAGRGNEQFF.

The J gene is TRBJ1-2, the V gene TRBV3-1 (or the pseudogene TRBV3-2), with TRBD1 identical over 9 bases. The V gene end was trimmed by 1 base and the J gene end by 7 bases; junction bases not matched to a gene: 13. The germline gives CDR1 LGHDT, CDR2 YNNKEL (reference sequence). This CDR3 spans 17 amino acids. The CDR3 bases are TGTGCCAGCAGCCAAGTGAACCGGGACAGGGTTAAGGGTGGCTACACCTTC. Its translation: CASSQVNRDRVKGGYTF.

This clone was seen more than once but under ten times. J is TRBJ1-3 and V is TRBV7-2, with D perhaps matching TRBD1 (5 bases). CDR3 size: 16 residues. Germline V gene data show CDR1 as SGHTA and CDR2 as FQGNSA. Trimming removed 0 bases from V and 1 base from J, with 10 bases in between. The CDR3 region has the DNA TGTGCCAGCAGCTTAGCGACCAGGGTTTCTGGAAACACCATATATTTT. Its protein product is CASSLATRVSGNTIYF.

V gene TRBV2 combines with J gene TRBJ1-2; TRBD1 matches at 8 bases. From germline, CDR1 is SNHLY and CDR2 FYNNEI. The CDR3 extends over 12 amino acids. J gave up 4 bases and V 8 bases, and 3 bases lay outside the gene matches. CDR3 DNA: TGTGCCAGCTCTACAGGGGGCTATGGCTACACCTTC. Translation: CASSTGGYGYTF.

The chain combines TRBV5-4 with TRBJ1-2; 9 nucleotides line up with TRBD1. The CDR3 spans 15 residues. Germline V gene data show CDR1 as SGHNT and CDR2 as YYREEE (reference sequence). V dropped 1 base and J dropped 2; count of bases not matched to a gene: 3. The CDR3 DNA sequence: TGTGCCAGCAGCTTGAGGACAGGGGCCAACTATGGCTACACCTTC. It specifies CASSLRTGANYGYTF.

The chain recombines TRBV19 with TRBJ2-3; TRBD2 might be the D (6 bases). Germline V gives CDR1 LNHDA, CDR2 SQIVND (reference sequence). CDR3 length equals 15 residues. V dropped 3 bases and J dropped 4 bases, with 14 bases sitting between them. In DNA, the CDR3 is TGTGCCAGTAGTATCAGCGGGTCTCTCCCAGATACGCAGTATTTT. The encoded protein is CASSISGSLPDTQYF.

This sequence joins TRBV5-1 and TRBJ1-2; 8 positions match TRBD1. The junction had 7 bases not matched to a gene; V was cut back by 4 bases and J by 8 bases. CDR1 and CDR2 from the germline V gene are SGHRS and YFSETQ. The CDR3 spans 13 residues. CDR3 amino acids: CASSPDRGYGYTF. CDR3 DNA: TGCGCCAGCAGCCCTGACAGGGGTTACGGCTACACCTTC.

In DNA form, the CDR3 reads TGCGCCAGCAGCTTGAGCGGGGACCACTCTGGAAACACCATATATTTT. The encoded protein is CASSLSGDHSGNTIYF. The chain carries TRBV5-1 and TRBJ1-3; D perhaps matches TRBD1 (5 bases). This CDR3 is 16 amino acids long. V shed 1 base and J shed 0 bases, with 11 bases lying between them. Germline V lookup: CDR1 SGHRS, CDR2 YFSETQ.

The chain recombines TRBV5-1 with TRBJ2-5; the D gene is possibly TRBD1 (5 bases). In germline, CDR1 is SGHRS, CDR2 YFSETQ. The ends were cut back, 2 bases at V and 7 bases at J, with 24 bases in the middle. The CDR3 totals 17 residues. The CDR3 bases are TGCGCCAGCAGCTTTTCCGGCCAGGGCAAATTAGAGGCGACCCAGTACTTC. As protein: CASSFSGQGKLEATQYF.

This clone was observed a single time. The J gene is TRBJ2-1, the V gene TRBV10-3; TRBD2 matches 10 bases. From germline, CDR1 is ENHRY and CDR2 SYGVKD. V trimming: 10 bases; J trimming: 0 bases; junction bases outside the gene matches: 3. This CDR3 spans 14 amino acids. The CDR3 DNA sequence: TGTGCCACCTCTAGCGGGAGCTCCTACAATGAGCAGTTCTTC. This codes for CATSSGSSYNEQFF.

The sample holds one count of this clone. CDR3 sequence (DNA): TGTGCCAGGAGTGGCGGTAGGTCGCGACGTCCGATCTACGAGCAGTACGTC. This sequence encodes CARSGGRSRRPIYEQYV. This chain connects TRBV19 to TRBJ2-7, with D uncertain. The CDR3 runs to 17 residues. V shed 9 bases and J shed 3 bases, with 27 bases lying between them. The germline V gene encodes CDR1 LNHDA and CDR2 SQIVND (reference sequence).

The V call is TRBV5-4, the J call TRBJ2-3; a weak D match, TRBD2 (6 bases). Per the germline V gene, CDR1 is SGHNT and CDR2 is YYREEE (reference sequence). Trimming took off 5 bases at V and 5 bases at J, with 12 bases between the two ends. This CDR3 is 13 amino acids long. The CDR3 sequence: CASSLQEGDTQYF. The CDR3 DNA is TGTGCCAGCAGTTTACAGGAGGGAGATACGCAGTATTTT. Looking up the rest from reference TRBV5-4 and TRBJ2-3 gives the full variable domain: ETGVTQSPTHLIKTRGQQVTLRCSSQSGHNTVSWYQQALGQGPQFIFQYYREEENGRGNFPPRFSGLQFPNYSSELNVNALELDDSALYLCASSLQEGDTQYFGPGTRLTVL.

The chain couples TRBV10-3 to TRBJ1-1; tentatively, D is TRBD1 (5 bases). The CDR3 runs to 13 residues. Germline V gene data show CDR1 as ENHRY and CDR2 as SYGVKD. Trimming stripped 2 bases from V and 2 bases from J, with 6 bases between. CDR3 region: CAISEGANTEAFF. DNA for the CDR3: TGTGCCATCAGTGAGGGGGCAAACACTGAAGCTTTCTTT.

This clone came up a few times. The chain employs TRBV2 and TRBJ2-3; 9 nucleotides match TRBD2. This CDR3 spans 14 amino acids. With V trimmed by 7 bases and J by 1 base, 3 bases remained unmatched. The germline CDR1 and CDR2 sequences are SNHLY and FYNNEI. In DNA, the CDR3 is TGTGCCAGCACCCGACTAGCGGGCACAGATACGCAGTATTTT. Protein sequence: CASTRLAGTDTQYF.

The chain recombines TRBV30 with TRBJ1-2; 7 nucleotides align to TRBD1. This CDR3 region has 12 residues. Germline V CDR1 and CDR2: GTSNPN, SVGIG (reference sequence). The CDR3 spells CASSDRNYGYTF. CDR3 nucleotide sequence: TGTGCGTCCTCGGACAGGAACTATGGCTACACCTTC.

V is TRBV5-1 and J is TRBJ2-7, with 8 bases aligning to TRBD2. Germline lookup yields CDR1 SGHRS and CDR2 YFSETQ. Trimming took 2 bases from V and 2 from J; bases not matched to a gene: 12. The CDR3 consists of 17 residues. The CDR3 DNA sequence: TGCGCCAGCAGCTTTAATATGATGACTAGCGCCACCTACGAGCAGTACTTC. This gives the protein CASSFNMMTSATYEQYF.

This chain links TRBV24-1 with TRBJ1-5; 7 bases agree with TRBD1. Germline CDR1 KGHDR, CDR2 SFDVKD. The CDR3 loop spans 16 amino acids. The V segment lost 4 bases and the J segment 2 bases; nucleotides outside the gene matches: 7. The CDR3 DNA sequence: TGTGCCACCAGTGACCCAGGACAGGTAGGCAATCAGCCCCAGCATTTT. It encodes CATSDPGQVGNQPQHF.

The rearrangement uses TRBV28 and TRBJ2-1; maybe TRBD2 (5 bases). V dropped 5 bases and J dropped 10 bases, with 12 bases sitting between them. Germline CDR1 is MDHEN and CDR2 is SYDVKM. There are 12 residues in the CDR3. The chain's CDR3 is CASSRSPSEQFF. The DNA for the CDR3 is TGTGCCAGCAGTCGATCTCCTAGCGAGCAGTTCTTC.

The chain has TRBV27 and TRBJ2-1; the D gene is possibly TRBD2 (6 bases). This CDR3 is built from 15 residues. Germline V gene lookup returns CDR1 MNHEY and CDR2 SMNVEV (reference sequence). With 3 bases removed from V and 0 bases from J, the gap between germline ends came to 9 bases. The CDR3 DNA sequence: TGTGCCAGCAGTTTTAGACTAGTCTCCTACAATGAGCAGTTCTTC. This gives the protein CASSFRLVSYNEQFF.

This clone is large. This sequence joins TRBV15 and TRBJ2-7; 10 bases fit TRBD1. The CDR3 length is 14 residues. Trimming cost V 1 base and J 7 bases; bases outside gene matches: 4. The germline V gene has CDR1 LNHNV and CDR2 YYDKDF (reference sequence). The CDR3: CATSRGQGAREQYV. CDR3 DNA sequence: TGTGCCACCAGCAGAGGACAGGGGGCGCGTGAGCAGTACGTC.

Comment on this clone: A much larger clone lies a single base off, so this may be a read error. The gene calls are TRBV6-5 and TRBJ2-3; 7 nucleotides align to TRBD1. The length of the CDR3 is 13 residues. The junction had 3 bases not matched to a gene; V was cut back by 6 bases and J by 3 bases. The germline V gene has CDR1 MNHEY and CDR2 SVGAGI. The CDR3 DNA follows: TGTGCCAGCAGCCTACAGGGGACAGATACGCAGTATTTT. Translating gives CASSLQGTDTQYF.